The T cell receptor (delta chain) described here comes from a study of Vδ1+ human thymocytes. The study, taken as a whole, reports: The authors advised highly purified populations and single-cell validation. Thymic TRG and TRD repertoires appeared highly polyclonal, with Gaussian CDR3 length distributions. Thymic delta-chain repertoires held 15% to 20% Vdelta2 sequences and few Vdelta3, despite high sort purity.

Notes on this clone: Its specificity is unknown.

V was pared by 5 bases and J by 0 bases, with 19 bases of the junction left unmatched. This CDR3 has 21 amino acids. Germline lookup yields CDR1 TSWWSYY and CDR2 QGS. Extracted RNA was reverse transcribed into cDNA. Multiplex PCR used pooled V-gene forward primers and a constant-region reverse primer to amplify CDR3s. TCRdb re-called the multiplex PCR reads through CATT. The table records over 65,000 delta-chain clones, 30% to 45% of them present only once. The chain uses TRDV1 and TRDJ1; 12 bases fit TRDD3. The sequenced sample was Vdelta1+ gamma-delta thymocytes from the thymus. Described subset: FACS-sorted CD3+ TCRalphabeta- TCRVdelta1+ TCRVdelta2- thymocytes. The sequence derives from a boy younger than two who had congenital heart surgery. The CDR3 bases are TGTGCTCTTGGGAACTTCCTACTGGGGGATACCGGCAAAATGTACACCGATAAACTCATCTTT. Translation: CALGNFLLGDTGKMYTDKLIF.